One sample yielded the 25 T cell receptor beta chains listed below, sequenced in a study of cytomegalovirus exposure and HLA in healthy donors. Amplification used 60 Vbeta primers and 13 Jbeta primers. TCRdb's copy holds only in-frame clones and misses some; the assay was immunoSEQ multiplex PCR. The sample has about 180,000 clones, over 70% seen once. Sequenced sample: PBMCs. The receptors were gathered from a woman aged 25 to 39 in good health and CMV-seropositive.

The chain has TRBV19 and TRBJ2-1; 7 nucleotides align to TRBD2. V trimming: 4 bases; J trimming: 0 bases; junction bases outside the gene matches: 6. Germline-derived CDR1 and CDR2 are LNHDA and SQIVND (reference sequence). The CDR3 spans 16 residues. CDR3 nucleotides: TGTGCCAGTAGTACCTATGCGGGAGACTCCTACAATGAGCAGTTCTTC. This sequence encodes CASSTYAGDSYNEQFF.

The V gene is TRBV7-9, the J gene TRBJ1-5; TRBD1 matches 8 bases. V dropped 5 bases and J dropped 9; count of bases not matched to a gene: 15. Germline V gives CDR1 SEHNR, CDR2 FQNEAQ (reference sequence). CDR3 length: 16 amino acids. This chain's CDR3 is CASSGEGQALAGPQHF. The CDR3 DNA is TGTGCCAGCAGCGGGGAGGGACAGGCCCTAGCTGGGCCCCAGCATTTT.

This CDR3 is CASRGAGENIQYF. Written as DNA, the CDR3 is TGTGCCAGCAGAGGAGCGGGAGAAAACATTCAGTACTTC. V gene TRBV27 combines with J gene TRBJ2-4, with 8 nucleotides matching TRBD2. CDR1 and CDR2 from the germline V gene are MNHEY and SMNVEV (reference sequence). V gave up 6 bases and J gave up 5 bases; unmatched junction bases: 3. The CDR3 extends over 13 amino acids.

The chain employs TRBV5-1 and TRBJ2-1, with a weak D call TRBD1 (6 bases). The V gene's germline CDR1 is SGHRS and CDR2 YFSETQ. Trimming stripped 4 bases from V and 16 bases from J, with 24 bases between. This CDR3 is built from 14 residues. CDR3 nucleotide sequence: TGCGCCAGCAGCCAAGGACATAGAACAGGGACGGACTTCTTC. The encoded protein is CASSQGHRTGTDFF.

This chain connects TRBV2 to TRBJ1-1; D possibly corresponds to TRBD1 (5 bases). V was shortened by 10 bases and J by 11 bases, with 17 bases between the two germline ends. The germline V gene encodes CDR1 SNHLY and CDR2 FYNNEI. This CDR3 is 11 amino acids long. This chain's CDR3 is CATDGAGLAFF. CDR3 DNA: TGTGCCACCGATGGGGCAGGTCTGGCTTTCTTT.

The genes are TRBV28 and TRBJ1-5, with a tentative D call TRBD1 (6 bases). The V end was cut by 6 bases, the J end by 5 bases, with 14 bases between. The V gene's germline CDR1 is MDHEN and CDR2 SYDVKM. The CDR3 totals 14 residues. The CDR3 loop reads CASSPQGGHQPQHF. The CDR3 nucleotides read TGTGCCAGCAGCCCACAGGGAGGGCATCAGCCCCAGCATTTT. The full variable domain, rest sourced from reference TRBV28 and TRBJ1-5, is DVKVTQSSRYLVKRTGEKVFLECVQDMDHENMFWYRQDPGLGLRLIYFSYDVKMKEKGDIPEGYSVSREKKERFSLILESASTNQTSMYLCASSPQGGHQPQHFGDGTRLSIL.

The gene calls are TRBV7-9 and TRBJ1-2, with D perhaps TRBD1 (6 bases). The V and J ends lost 0 bases and 3 bases respectively, with 14 bases between them. The CDR3 consists of 16 residues. Germline V CDR1 and CDR2: SEHNR, FQNEAQ (reference sequence). The CDR3 region is CASSLASGGGHYGYTF. DNA of the CDR3: TGTGCCAGCAGCTTAGCCTCGGGAGGGGGTCACTATGGCTACACCTTC.

This chain connects TRBV7-9 to TRBJ1-1; 10 bases agree with TRBD1. V lost 4 bases, J lost 1 base, and 3 bases stayed unmatched. This CDR3 spans 15 amino acids. Germline V gene lookup returns CDR1 SEHNR and CDR2 FQNEAQ (reference sequence). CDR3 DNA: TGTGCCAGCAGCTCTTGGGACAGGGGGAACACTGAAGCTTTCTTT. Amino acids: CASSSWDRGNTEAFF.

The chain combines TRBV4-1 with TRBJ2-3; 9 nucleotides match TRBD2. Trimming removed 4 bases from V and 11 bases from J; junction bases left unmatched: 7. The CDR3 is made up of 13 amino acids. The germline gives CDR1 MGHRA, CDR2 YSYEKL. Written as DNA, the CDR3 is TGCGCCAGCAGCCGGGGGACTAGCACTTTGCAGTATTTT. Its translation: CASSRGTSTLQYF.

CDR3 protein: CASSVSSNNEQFF. The CDR3 region has the DNA TGTGCCAGCAGTGTGTCTAGTAATAATGAGCAGTTCTTC. This chain uses TRBV6-5 with TRBJ2-1; the D is unclear. The V gene lost 5 bases and the J gene lost 7 bases, with 12 bases spanning the gap. The CDR3 has 13 amino acids. Per the germline V gene, CDR1 is MNHEY and CDR2 is SVGAGI.

This clone was seen a single time. This chain joins TRBV15 and TRBJ2-2, with D perhaps matching TRBD1 (6 bases). V gave up 0 bases and J gave up 2 bases, with 13 bases separating them. The CDR3 runs 17 residues. Looked up from germline, CDR1 is LNHNV and CDR2 is YYDKDF (reference sequence). CDR3 sequence: CATSRDHVGGNTGELFF. CDR3 coding DNA: TGTGCCACCAGCAGAGATCATGTAGGGGGAAACACCGGGGAGCTGTTTTTT.

The chain couples TRBV28 to TRBJ2-1; 8 bases line up with TRBD2. The CDR3 extends over 14 amino acids. V shed 3 bases and J 9 bases; nucleotides not matched to a gene: 7. CDR1 and CDR2 (germline): MDHEN, SYDVKM. The chain's CDR3 is CASSFLLAGSEQFF. The CDR3 coding sequence is TGTGCCAGCAGTTTTTTATTAGCGGGGAGTGAGCAGTTCTTC. Using reference TRBV28 and TRBJ2-1 for the parts outside the CDR3, the full variable domain is DVKVTQSSRYLVKRTGEKVFLECVQDMDHENMFWYRQDPGLGLRLIYFSYDVKMKEKGDIPEGYSVSREKKERFSLILESASTNQTSMYLCASSFLLAGSEQFFGPGTRLTVL.

The J gene is TRBJ2-1, the V gene TRBV6-6; 8 bases agree with TRBD1. The V segment lost 0 bases and the J segment 9 bases; nucleotides outside the gene matches: 7. The CDR3 sequence is 15 residues long. Germline CDR1 MNHNY, CDR2 SVGAGI (reference sequence). CDR3 sequence reads: CASSYSGTGGSEQFF. The CDR3 bases are TGTGCCAGCAGTTACTCGGGGACAGGAGGCAGTGAGCAGTTCTTC.

The gene calls are TRBV7-9 and TRBJ2-7, with a weak D call TRBD2 (6 bases). With 4 bases removed from V and 0 bases from J, the gap between germline ends came to 13 bases. This CDR3 spans 15 amino acids. From germline, CDR1 is SEHNR and CDR2 FQNEAQ (reference sequence). CDR3 protein: CASSSGGDSSYEQYF. CDR3 DNA: TGTGCCAGCAGCTCAGGCGGGGATAGCTCCTACGAGCAGTACTTC.

The chain recombines TRBV28 with TRBJ2-5; 7 bases line up with TRBD2. The trim removed 1 base at V and 5 bases at J, leaving 4 bases unmatched. CDR1 and CDR2 (germline): MDHEN, SYDVKM. The CDR3 contains 14 residues. The DNA of the CDR3 is TGTGCCAGCAGTTTATCGGGGGGTGGGGAGACCCAGTACTTC. It yields the protein CASSLSGGGETQYF.

The chain carries TRBV15 and TRBJ2-7, with D perhaps matching TRBD1 (6 bases). The germline CDR1 and CDR2 sequences are LNHNV and YYDKDF (reference sequence). V was shortened by 4 bases and J by 3 bases, with 10 bases between the two germline ends. This CDR3 region has 13 residues. CDR3 amino acids: CATSNYRDYEQYF. CDR3 DNA sequence: TGTGCCACCAGCAATTACAGGGACTACGAGCAGTACTTC. The whole variable domain, filled in from reference TRBV15 and TRBJ2-7, reads DAMVIQNPRYQVTQFGKPVTLSCSQTLNHNVMYWYQQKSSQAPKLLFHYYDKDFNNEADTPDNFQSRRPNTSFCFLDIRSPGLGDTAMYLCATSNYRDYEQYFGPGTRLTVT.

The chain employs TRBV15 and TRBJ2-7; 7 nucleotides line up with TRBD1. J gave up 4 bases and V 2 bases, and 2 bases lay outside the gene matches. The CDR3 is made up of 13 amino acids. CDR1 and CDR2 (germline): LNHNV, YYDKDF (reference sequence). CDR3 sequence (DNA): TGTGCCACCAGCAGACAACAGGGGTACGAGCAGTACTTC. Its translation: CATSRQQGYEQYF.

On this clone itself: An end of the junction does not agree with germline; a read error may underlie this. This chain links TRBV2 with TRBJ2-5; D may be TRBD2 (5 bases). The length of the CDR3 is 16 residues. Germline assignment: CDR1 SNHLY and CDR2 FYNNEI. The CDR3 reads CASSPGGWAALEAQYF. The CDR3 nucleotides are TGTGCCAGCAGCCCGGGCGGGTGGGCGGCCTTAGAGGCCCAGTACTTC.

The chain links TRBV28 to TRBJ1-5; D remains unclear. This CDR3 is 15 amino acids long. Germline V gene sequence: CDR1 MDHEN, CDR2 SYDVKM. The V and J ends lost 7 bases and 2 bases respectively, with 15 bases between them. The CDR3 sequence is CASTEGRHRNQPQHF. DNA for the CDR3: TGTGCCAGCACGGAGGGCCGCCATCGCAATCAGCCCCAGCATTTT.

The chain uses TRBV27 and TRBJ2-1; possible D gene TRBD2, 5 bases. This CDR3 has 15 residues. Germline lookup yields CDR1 MNHEY and CDR2 SMNVEV (reference sequence). Trimming took off 6 bases at V and 0 bases at J, with 12 bases between the two ends. CDR3 coding DNA: TGTGCCAGCAGCCCGACTATAGCCTCCTACAATGAGCAGTTCTTC. Protein product: CASSPTIASYNEQFF.

The J gene is TRBJ1-5, the V gene TRBV19; maybe TRBD1 (6 bases). The CDR3 runs to 16 residues. V was shortened by 5 bases and J by 1 base, with 15 bases between the two germline ends. Germline CDR1 reads LNHDA; CDR2 reads SQIVND (reference sequence). Here the CDR3 DNA reads TGTGCCAGTAGTGTAAATGCAGGGGACAGCAATCAGCCCCAGCATTTT. Translated, it gives CASSVNAGDSNQPQHF. The full variable domain, completed using reference TRBV19 and TRBJ1-5, is DGGITQSPKYLFRKEGQNVTLSCEQNLNHDAMYWYRQDPGQGLRLIYYSQIVNDFQKGDIAEGYSVSREKKESFPLTVTSAQKNPTAFYLCASSVNAGDSNQPQHFGDGTRLSIL.

This chain links TRBV10-3 with TRBJ2-1, with D maybe TRBD2 (7 bases). The V and J ends lost 3 bases and 0 bases respectively, with 15 bases between them. This CDR3 has 17 amino acids. CDR1 and CDR2 from the germline V gene are ENHRY and SYGVKD. CDR3 nucleotides: TGTGCCATCAGTGACCTGGGGAGGGGGGGCTCCTACAATGAGCAGTTCTTC. This gives the protein CAISDLGRGGSYNEQFF.

This chain connects TRBV28 to TRBJ1-1; a weak D match, TRBD1 (6 bases). The CDR3 spans 15 residues. CDR1 is MDHEN, CDR2 SYDVKM, per germline. V was clipped by 2 bases and J by 3 bases, with 13 bases between them. DNA for the CDR3: TGTGCCAGCAGTTTAGCTGGGGGCTTGGACACTGAAGCTTTCTTT. This translates into CASSLAGGLDTEAFF. Looking up the rest from reference TRBV28 and TRBJ1-1 gives the full variable domain: DVKVTQSSRYLVKRTGEKVFLECVQDMDHENMFWYRQDPGLGLRLIYFSYDVKMKEKGDIPEGYSVSREKKERFSLILESASTNQTSMYLCASSLAGGLDTEAFFGQGTRLTVV.

This clone appeared a single time. The chain combines TRBV14 with TRBJ1-4; no firm D call. Trimming left V 4 bases short and J 8 bases short, with 14 bases between. Germline CDR1 reads SGHDN; CDR2 reads FVKESK. The CDR3 is 14 amino acids. This CDR3 is CASSPTNLGEKLFF. CDR3 coding DNA: TGTGCCAGCAGCCCGACTAACCTTGGCGAAAAACTGTTTTTT.

J is TRBJ1-2 and V is TRBV6-4; 8 bases align to TRBD1. This CDR3 region has 16 residues. J lost 4 bases, V lost 7 bases, and 14 bases had no gene match. Germline loops: CDR1 MRHNA, CDR2 SNTAGT. CDR3 DNA sequence: TGTGCCAGCACCGACCGGGACAGGCACAGACTCTATGGCTACACCTTC. It codes for CASTDRDRHRLYGYTF.